These T cell receptor beta chains were read from a single sample in a study of CD8 T cells in ankylosing spondylitis. TCRdb reprocessed the 5' RACE reads with MiXCR, giving one entry per CDR3 protein. The sample yields tens of thousands of distinct CDR3 sequences, 6.2% seen once. What was sequenced was synovial fluid, either unsorted or a sorted T cell fraction (not recorded which). These receptors were taken from a male donor with ankylosing spondylitis. The CDR3 runs from the conserved cysteine through the conserved F or W. D genes are given only for firm matches. Only part of the rows carry a size: once, few, many, or a class if the clone is expanded.

CDR3nt	CDR3aa	d_gene	v_gene	j_gene	abundance	len
TGTGCCATCAGTAGAGGTCGGGAGGCTACACCATCCTACGAGCAGTACTTC	CAISRGREATPSYEQYF	TRBD2	TRBV10-3	TRBJ2-7	many	17
TGCGCCAGCAGCTTGGGGACAGGACATATGAACACTGAAGCTTTCTTT	CASSLGTGHMNTEAFF	TRBD1	TRBV5-1	TRBJ1-1	few	16
TGTGCCAGCAGCCCTCGATATGGGGTCCCCGGGGAGCTGTTTTTT	CASSPRYGVPGELFF	NA	TRBV9	TRBJ2-2	NA	15
TGTGCCAGCAGTGAATGGGGGACAGGCGGGACTGAAGCTTTCTTT	CASSEWGTGGTEAFF	TRBD1	TRBV25-1	TRBJ1-1	many	15
TGCGCCAGCAGCTTCGGACAGGGAGGAGAGACCCAGTACTTC	CASSFGQGGETQYF	TRBD1	TRBV5-1	TRBJ2-5	NA	14
TGTGCCAGCAGTCGCCCTCTGGTAGCGGTCAGCTCCTACGAGCAGTACTTC	CASSRPLVAVSSYEQYF	NA	TRBV28	TRBJ2-7	NA	17
TGCAGCGGAGAAGGGGTATACAATGAGCAGTTCTTC	CSGEGVYNEQFF	NA	TRBV29-1	TRBJ2-1	many	12
TGCGCCAGCAGCCAGATCCACGGGGTGGAGACCCAGTACTTC	CASSQIHGVETQYF	NA	TRBV5-1	TRBJ2-5	many	14
TGTGCCAGCAGCTTCATTAAAGGGACTAGCGGGACGCCTAGCCTATTCTACGAGCAGTACTTC	CASSFIKGTSGTPSLFYEQYF	TRBD2	TRBV11-2	TRBJ2-7	NA	21
TGTGCCAGCAGTAGGCCCCCAACTAATGAAAAACTGTTTTTT	CASSRPPTNEKLFF	NA	TRBV28	TRBJ1-4	few	14
TGTGCCAGCGGTCCAGTGAGGGTGGAGACCCAGTACTTC	CASGPVRVETQYF	NA	TRBV2	TRBJ2-5	NA	13
TGTGCCAGCAGCCAAGATCACCGAACAGGACATAATTCACCCCTCCACTTT	CASSQDHRTGHNSPLHF	NA	TRBV4-2	TRBJ1-6	many	17
TGCGCCAGCAGCTTACCGGGATTCACTGGCTACACCTTC	CASSLPGFTGYTF	NA	TRBV5-1	TRBJ1-2	many	13
TGTGCCACCAGCAGACCCCCTCGCAGGGGGCTCCATAACAATGAGCAGTTCTTC	CATSRPPRRGLHNNEQFF	TRBD1	TRBV15	TRBJ2-1	many	18
TGTGCCAGCAGCAAAGGATCGAACACCGGGGAGCTGTTTTTT	CASSKGSNTGELFF	NA	TRBV21-1	TRBJ2-2	many	14
TGCGCCAGCAGCTTGCGAGTGGGGACGATTCGCTCCTACAATGAGCAGTTCTTC	CASSLRVGTIRSYNEQFF	NA	TRBV5-1	TRBJ2-1	few	18
TGCGCCAGCAGCCTTCGACTGGACACCGGGGAGCTGTTTTTT	CASSLRLDTGELFF	NA	TRBV4-1	TRBJ2-2	many	14
TGCGCCAGCAGCGAACCGACGGGGAACACCGGGGAGCTGTTTTTT	CASSEPTGNTGELFF	NA	TRBV5-1	TRBJ2-2	many	15
TGTGCCAGCTTAGGACAGGCGAACCAGCCCCAGCATTTT	CASLGQANQPQHF	TRBD1	TRBV6-1	TRBJ1-5	few	13
TGCAGTGCTAGCGCGTCTGGGGCCAACGTCCTGACTTTC	CSASASGANVLTF	NA	TRBV20-1	TRBJ2-6	many	13
TGTGCCAGCAGCCAAGGCTCGCGGATATACAATGAGCAGTTCTTC	CASSQGSRIYNEQFF	NA	TRBV3-1	TRBJ2-1	NA	15
TGCGCCAGCAGCCAAGACGCCAGGGGTTACTACAATGAGCAGTTCTTC	CASSQDARGYYNEQFF	NA	TRBV4-1	TRBJ2-1	many	16
TGCGCCAGCAGCTTGGCCGTTACACACACAGATACGCAGTATTTT	CASSLAVTHTDTQYF	NA	TRBV5-1	TRBJ2-3	many	15
TGTGCCAGCAGCTTAAGCCGGAAAACCTTATACGAGCAGTACTTC	CASSLSRKTLYEQYF	NA	TRBV7-6	TRBJ2-7	many	15
TGCAGCGCCAGACAGGGGGCGGAGGAGCAGTACTTC	CSARQGAEEQYF	TRBD1	TRBV20-1	TRBJ2-7	many	12
TGCGCCAGCAGCTTGGCCACAGGGGACTACGAGCAGTACTTC	CASSLATGDYEQYF	TRBD1	TRBV5-1	TRBJ2-7	many	14
TGTGCCAGCAGTGAGCAGGGACCCTACGAGCAGTACTTC	CASSEQGPYEQYF	NA	TRBV28	TRBJ2-7	NA	13
TGTGCCAGCTCACCTAGCTGGAGCTCCTACGAGCAGTACTTC	CASSPSWSSYEQYF	NA	TRBV18	TRBJ2-7	NA	14
TGTGCCAGCAGCTTATCCCACAGTTACGAGCAGTACTTC	CASSLSHSYEQYF	NA	TRBV11-2	TRBJ2-7	NA	13
TGTGCCAGCAGGCCAGCGGGAGGGCCTGCCGGGGAGCTGTTTTTT	CASRPAGGPAGELFF	TRBD2	TRBV6-2/TRBV6-3	TRBJ2-2	NA	15
TGTGCCAGCAGCAAGCCGGGACAGTGGAACACTGAAGCTTTCTTT	CASSKPGQWNTEAFF	TRBD1	TRBV3-1	TRBJ1-1	many	15
TGTGCCAGTATGAGCTCGGGACAGGCGGCTGGAAACACCATATATTTT	CASMSSGQAAGNTIYF	TRBD1	TRBV19	TRBJ1-3	NA	16
TGTGCCAGCAGCTCAGGGGGCTGGGACACCGGGGAGCTGTTTTTT	CASSSGGWDTGELFF	TRBD1	TRBV7-3	TRBJ2-2	NA	15
TGTGCCAGTGGCTCGGACAGTCGCATTCAGTACTTC	CASGSDSRIQYF	NA	TRBV15	TRBJ2-4	many	12
TGTGCCAGCAGGGCAGAATTCACAGATACGCAGTATTTT	CASRAEFTDTQYF	NA	TRBV6-2/TRBV6-3	TRBJ2-3	many	13
TGTGCCAGCACGCTGAACACTGAAGCTTTCTTT	CASTLNTEAFF	NA	TRBV28	TRBJ1-1	medium-sized	11
TGTGCCAGCAGTGAAGAGCTAGCGGGGAACAATGAGCAGTTCTTC	CASSEELAGNNEQFF	TRBD2	TRBV2	TRBJ2-1	many	15
TGCGCCAGCAGCTGGACAGTAGCAGATACGCAGTATTTT	CASSWTVADTQYF	NA	TRBV5-1	TRBJ2-3	many	13
TGCAGTGCTCCCTCGGGATCCGATACGCAGTATTTT	CSAPSGSDTQYF	NA	TRBV20-1	TRBJ2-3	NA	12
TGCGCCAGCAGCCCCCAACCCATGGACAGGGTGAACAAACTGTTTTTT	CASSPQPMDRVNKLFF	TRBD1	TRBV4-3	TRBJ1-4	many	16
TGCAGCGTTAACAGGGGCGGCACCGGGGAGCTGTTTTTT	CSVNRGGTGELFF	TRBD1	TRBV29-1	TRBJ2-2	many	13
TGCGCCAGCGACAGGGGCGGCGGGAGGACGCACAATGAGCAGTTCTTC	CASDRGGGRTHNEQFF	NA	TRBV5-1	TRBJ2-1	many	16